This T cell receptor (beta chain) was sequenced in a study of T cells in Graves' hyperthyroidism and ophthalmopathy. The source material, RNA transcripts, was used to amplify TCR beta CDR3 regions. With the HTBI primer set, the TCR CDR3 went through a first round of RT-PCR. From the multiplex PCR reads, TCRdb called clonotypes with MiXCR, one entry per CDR3 protein. The repertoire holds hundreds of thousands of distinct CDR3 sequences, around 20% seen once, with approximately 15% in the top ten. Trimming stripped 0 bases from V and 4 bases from J, with 12 bases between. Per germline, CDR1 DFQATT and CDR2 SNEGSKA (reference sequence). This CDR3 spans 14 amino acids. Exclusion criteria comprised uncontrolled infection, other autoimmune disease, pregnancy or lactation. For the diagnoses, clinical symptoms, serum thyroxine and TRAb, thyroid ultrasound and orbital computed tomography were used.

The sequence was collected from a woman between 45 and 65 years old with Graves' hyperthyroidism that later progressed to Graves' ophthalmopathy. The chain employs TRBV20-1 and TRBJ1-2; D may be TRBD1 (6 bases). Sequenced material: blood. The CDR3 sequence: CSARDRGQFYGYTF. In nucleotides, the CDR3 is TGCAGTGCTAGAGATCGAGGACAGTTCTATGGCTACACCTTC.